The sequence of this T cell receptor (beta chain) was determined in a study of blood T cells in healthy people across ages. V was clipped by 0 bases and J by 10 bases, with 16 bases between them. The CDR3 spans 15 residues. Germline V gene sequence: CDR1 LGHNA, CDR2 YSLEER. Then a second PCR, running roughly 7 to 11 cycles, was carried out with a sample-barcoded 5' primer and a J-beta primer mix. Via MiXCR, TCRdb re-called the 5' RACE reads, giving one row per CDR3 protein. The table has around 1,000,000 distinct CDR3 sequences, 30% to 40% seen once; the top ten hold less than 15%. Sequencing was carried out using blood. V and J are TRBV4-3 and TRBJ2-1; D unclear. This clonotype was obtained from a man between 18 and 29 years old in good health. The CDR3 sequence is CASSQELVGKGEQFF. In DNA, the CDR3 is TGCGCCAGCAGCCAAGAGCTAGTGGGGAAAGGCGAGCAGTTCTTC.